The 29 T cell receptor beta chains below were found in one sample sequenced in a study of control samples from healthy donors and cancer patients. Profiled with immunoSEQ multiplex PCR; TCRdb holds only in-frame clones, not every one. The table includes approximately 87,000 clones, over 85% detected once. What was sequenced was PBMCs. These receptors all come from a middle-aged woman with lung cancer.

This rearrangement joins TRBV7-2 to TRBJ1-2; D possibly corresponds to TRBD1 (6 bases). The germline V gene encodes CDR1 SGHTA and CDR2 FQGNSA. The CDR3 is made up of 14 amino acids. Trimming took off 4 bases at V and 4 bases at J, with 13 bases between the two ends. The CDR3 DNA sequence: TGTGCCAGCAGCTCTTCAGGGGCTAGCTATGGCTACACCTTC. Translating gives CASSSSGASYGYTF. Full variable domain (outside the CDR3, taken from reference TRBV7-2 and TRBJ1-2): GAGVSQSPSNKVTEKGKDVELRCDPISGHTALYWYRQSLGQGLEFLIYFQGNSAPDKSGLPSDRFSAERTGGSVSTLTIQRTQQEDSAVYLCASSSSGASYGYTFGSGTRLTVV.

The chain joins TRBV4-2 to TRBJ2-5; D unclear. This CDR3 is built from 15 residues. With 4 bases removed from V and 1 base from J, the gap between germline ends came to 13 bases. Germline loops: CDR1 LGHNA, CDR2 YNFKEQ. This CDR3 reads CASSPLDPGQETQYF. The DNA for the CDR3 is TGTGCCAGCAGCCCCCTGGATCCGGGCCAAGAGACCCAGTACTTC.

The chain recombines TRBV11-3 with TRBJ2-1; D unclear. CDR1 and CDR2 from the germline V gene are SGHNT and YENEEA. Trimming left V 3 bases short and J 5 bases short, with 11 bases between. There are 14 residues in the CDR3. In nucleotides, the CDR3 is TGTGCCAGCAGCTTGGAGCTCTATCACAATGAGCAGTTCTTC. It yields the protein CASSLELYHNEQFF.

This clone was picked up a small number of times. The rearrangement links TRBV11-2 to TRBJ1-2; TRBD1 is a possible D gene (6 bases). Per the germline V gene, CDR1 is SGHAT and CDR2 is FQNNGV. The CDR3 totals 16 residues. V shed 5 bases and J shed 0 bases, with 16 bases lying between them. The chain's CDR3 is CASSPLGGVANYGYTF. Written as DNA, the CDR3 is TGTGCCAGCAGCCCCCTGGGGGGCGTAGCTAACTATGGCTACACCTTC.

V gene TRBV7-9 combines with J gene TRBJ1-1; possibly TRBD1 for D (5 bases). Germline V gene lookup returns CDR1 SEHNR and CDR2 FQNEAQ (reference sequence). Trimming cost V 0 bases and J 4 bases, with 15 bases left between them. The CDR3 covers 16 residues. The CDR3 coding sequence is TGTGCCAGCAGCTTAGCGACGGGGGGTTTGAGCACTGAAGCTTTCTTT. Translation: CASSLATGGLSTEAFF.

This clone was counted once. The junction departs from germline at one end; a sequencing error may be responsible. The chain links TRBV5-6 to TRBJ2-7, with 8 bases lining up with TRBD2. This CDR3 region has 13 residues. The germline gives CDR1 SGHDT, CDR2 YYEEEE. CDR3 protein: CASSDGGAYERYF. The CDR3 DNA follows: TGTGCCAGCAGCGACGGGGGGGCGTACGAGCGGTACTTC.

The CDR3 loop reads CAISGTDHDGYTF. DNA of the CDR3: TGTGCCATCAGTGGGACGGACCACGATGGCTACACCTTC. The rearrangement uses TRBV10-3 and TRBJ1-2; D remains ambiguous. V shed 4 bases and J shed 6 bases, with 12 bases lying between them. The CDR3 sequence is 13 residues long. In germline, CDR1 is ENHRY, CDR2 SYGVKD.

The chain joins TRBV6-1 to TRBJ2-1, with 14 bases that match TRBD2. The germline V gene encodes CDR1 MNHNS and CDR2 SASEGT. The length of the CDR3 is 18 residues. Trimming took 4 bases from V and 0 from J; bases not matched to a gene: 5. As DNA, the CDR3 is TGTGCCAGCAGTGGGACTAGCGGGGGGAAGAGCTCCTACAATGAGCAGTTCTTC. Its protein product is CASSGTSGGKSSYNEQFF.

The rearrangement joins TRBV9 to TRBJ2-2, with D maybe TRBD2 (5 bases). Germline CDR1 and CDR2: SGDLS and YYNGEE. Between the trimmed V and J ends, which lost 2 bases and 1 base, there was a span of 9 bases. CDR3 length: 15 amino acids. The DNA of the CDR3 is TGTGCCAGCAGCGTGGGCACTAGGAACACCGGGGAGCTGTTTTTT. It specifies CASSVGTRNTGELFF. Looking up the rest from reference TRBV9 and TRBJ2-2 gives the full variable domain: DSGVTQTPKHLITATGQRVTLRCSPRSGDLSVYWYQQSLDQGLQFLIQYYNGEERAKGNILERFSAQQFPDLHSELNLSSLELGDSALYFCASSVGTRNTGELFFGEGSRLTVL.

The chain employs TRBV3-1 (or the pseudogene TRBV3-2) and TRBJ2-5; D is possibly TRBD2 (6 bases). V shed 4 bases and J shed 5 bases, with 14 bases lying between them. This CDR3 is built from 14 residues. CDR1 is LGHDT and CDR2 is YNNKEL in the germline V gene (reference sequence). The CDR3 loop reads CASSLLKGGETQYF. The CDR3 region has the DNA TGTGCCAGCAGCCTCCTCAAAGGAGGGGAGACCCAGTACTTC.

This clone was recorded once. As DNA, the CDR3 is TGTGCCAGCAGCCAAAAGGGACAGTCTTACTTC. It translates to CASSQKGQSYF. The V gene is TRBV3-1 (or the pseudogene TRBV3-2), the J gene TRBJ2-7; 7 bases agree with TRBD1. This CDR3 comprises 11 residues. Germline values: CDR1 LGHDT, CDR2 YNNKEL (reference sequence). V was pared by 2 bases and J by 13 bases, with 5 bases of the junction left unmatched.

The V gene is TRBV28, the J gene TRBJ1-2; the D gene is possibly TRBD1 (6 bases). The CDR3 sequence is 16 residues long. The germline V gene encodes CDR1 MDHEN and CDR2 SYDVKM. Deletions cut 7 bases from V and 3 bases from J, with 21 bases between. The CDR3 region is CASTSRGRGGYYGYTF. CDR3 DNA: TGTGCCAGCACCTCGCGGGGGCGGGGCGGTTACTATGGCTACACCTTC.

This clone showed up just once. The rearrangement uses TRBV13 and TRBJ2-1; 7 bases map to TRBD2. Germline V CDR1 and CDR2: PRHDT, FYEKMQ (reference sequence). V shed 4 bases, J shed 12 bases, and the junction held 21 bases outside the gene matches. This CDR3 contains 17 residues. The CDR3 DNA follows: TGTGCCAGCAGCTATAGTATCCAGGGACTAAATGAAGTTGGGCAGTTCTTC. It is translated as CASSYSIQGLNEVGQFF.

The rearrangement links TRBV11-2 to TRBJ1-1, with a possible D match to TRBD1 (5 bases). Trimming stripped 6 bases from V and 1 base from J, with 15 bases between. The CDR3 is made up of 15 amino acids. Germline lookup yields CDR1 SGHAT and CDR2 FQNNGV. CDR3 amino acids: CASRYPGRRNTEAFF. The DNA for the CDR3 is TGTGCCAGCAGATACCCGGGGCGCCGGAACACTGAAGCTTTCTTT.

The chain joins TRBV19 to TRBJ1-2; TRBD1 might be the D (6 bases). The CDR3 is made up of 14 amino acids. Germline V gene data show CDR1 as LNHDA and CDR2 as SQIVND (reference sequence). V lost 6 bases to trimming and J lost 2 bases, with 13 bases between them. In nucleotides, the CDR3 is TGTGCCAGTAGCCTCCGGGACACCAACTATGGCTACACCTTC. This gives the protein CASSLRDTNYGYTF.

The chain's CDR3 is CASSHGTGVEKTQYF. As DNA, the CDR3 is TGTGCCAGCAGCCACGGTACAGGGGTTGAGAAGACCCAGTACTTC. The V gene is TRBV3-1 (or the pseudogene TRBV3-2), the J gene TRBJ2-5; 7 bases match TRBD1. Trimming removed 3 bases from V and 6 bases from J; junction bases left unmatched: 10. In germline, CDR1 is LGHDT, CDR2 YNNKEL (reference sequence). The CDR3 runs 15 residues.

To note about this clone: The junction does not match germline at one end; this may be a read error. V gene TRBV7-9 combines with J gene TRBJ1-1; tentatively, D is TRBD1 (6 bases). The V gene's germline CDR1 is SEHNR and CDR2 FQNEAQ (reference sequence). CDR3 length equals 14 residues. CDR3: CASCLGGLSTEAFF. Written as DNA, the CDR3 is TGTGCCAGCTGCTTGGGGGGGCTGAGCACTGAAGCTTTCTTT.

The CDR3 loop reads CASSLGRGYYNEQFF. CDR3 nucleotide sequence: TGTGCCAGCAGCTTAGGGCGGGGTTACTACAATGAGCAGTTCTTC. This chain links TRBV7-6 with TRBJ2-1; the D gene is possibly TRBD2 (6 bases). This CDR3 is 15 amino acids long. Per the germline V gene, CDR1 is SGHVS and CDR2 is FNYEAQ. Trimming shortened V by 1 base and J by 3 bases, and 10 bases separated the two germline ends.

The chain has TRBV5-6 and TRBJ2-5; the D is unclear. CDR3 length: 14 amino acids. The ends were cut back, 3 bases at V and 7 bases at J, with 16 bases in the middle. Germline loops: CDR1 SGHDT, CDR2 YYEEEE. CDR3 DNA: TGTGCCAGCAGCTCCCCGGGCCTCTTAGGGACCCAGTACTTC. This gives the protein CASSSPGLLGTQYF. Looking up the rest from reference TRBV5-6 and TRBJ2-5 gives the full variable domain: DAGVTQSPTHLIKTRGQQVTLRCSPKSGHDTVSWYQQALGQGPQFIFQYYEEEERQRGNFPDRFSGHQFPNYSSELNVNALLLGDSALYLCASSSPGLLGTQYFGPGTRLLVL.

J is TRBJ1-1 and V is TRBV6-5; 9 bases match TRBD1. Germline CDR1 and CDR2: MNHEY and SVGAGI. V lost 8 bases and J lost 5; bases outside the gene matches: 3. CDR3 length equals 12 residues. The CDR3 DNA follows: TGTGCCAGCGGGACAGGGCTAACTGAAGCTTTCTTT. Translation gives CASGTGLTEAFF.

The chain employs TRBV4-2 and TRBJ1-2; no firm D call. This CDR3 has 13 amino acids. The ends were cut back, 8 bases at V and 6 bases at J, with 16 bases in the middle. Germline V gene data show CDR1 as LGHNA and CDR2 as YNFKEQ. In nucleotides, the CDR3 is TGTGCCAGCGGATTGATTCCCTCGAATGGCTACACCTTC. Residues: CASGLIPSNGYTF.

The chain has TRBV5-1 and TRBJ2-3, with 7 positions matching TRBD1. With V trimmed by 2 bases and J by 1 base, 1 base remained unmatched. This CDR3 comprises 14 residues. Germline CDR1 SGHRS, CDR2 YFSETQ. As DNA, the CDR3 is TGCGCCAGCAGCTTCGACAGGGGCACAGATACGCAGTATTTT. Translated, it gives CASSFDRGTDTQYF.

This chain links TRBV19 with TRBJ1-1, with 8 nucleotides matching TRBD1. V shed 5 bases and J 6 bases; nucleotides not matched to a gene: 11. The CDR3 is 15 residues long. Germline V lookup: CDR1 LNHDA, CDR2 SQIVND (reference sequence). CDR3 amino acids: CASSVDRDKAPEAFF. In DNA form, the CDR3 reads TGTGCCAGTAGTGTGGACAGGGATAAGGCCCCTGAAGCTTTCTTT.

The CDR3 DNA follows: TGCGCCAGCAGCCAAGACCTGGGGGCAGATACGCAGTATTTT. It is translated as CASSQDLGADTQYF. V is TRBV4-1 and J is TRBJ2-3, with D perhaps given as TRBD1 or TRBD2 (5 bases each). Trimming removed 0 bases from V and 4 bases from J, with 8 bases in between. Germline V CDR1 and CDR2: MGHRA, YSYEKL. This CDR3 has 14 residues.

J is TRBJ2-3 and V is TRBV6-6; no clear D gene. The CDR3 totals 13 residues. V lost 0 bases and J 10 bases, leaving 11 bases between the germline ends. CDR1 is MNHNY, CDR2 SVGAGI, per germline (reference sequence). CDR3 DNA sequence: TGTGCCAGCAGTTACTCGACCGGGTCATCGCAGTATTTT. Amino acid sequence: CASSYSTGSSQYF.

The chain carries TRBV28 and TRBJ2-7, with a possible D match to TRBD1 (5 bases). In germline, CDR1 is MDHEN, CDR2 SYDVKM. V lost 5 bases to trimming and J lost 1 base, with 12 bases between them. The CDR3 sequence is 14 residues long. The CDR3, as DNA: TGTGCCAGCAGTCTTTGGGGCAGGTCCTACGAGCAGTACTTC. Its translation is CASSLWGRSYEQYF.

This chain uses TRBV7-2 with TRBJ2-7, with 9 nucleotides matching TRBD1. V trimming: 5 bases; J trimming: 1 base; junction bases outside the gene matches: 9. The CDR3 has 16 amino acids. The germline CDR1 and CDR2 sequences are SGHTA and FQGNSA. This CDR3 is CASSPQGQGASYEQYF. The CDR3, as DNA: TGTGCCAGCAGCCCCCAGGGACAGGGTGCATCCTACGAGCAGTACTTC.

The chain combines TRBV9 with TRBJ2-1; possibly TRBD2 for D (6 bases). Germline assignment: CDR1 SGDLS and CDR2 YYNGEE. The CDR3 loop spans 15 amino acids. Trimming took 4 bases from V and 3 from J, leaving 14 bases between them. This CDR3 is CASSPAGGVYNEQFF. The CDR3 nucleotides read TGTGCCAGCAGCCCTGCCGGGGGTGTCTACAATGAGCAGTTCTTC.

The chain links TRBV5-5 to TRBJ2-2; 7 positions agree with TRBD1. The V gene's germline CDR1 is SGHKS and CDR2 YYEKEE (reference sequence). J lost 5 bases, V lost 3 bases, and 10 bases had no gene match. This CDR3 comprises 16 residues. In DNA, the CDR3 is TGTGCCAGCAGCTCCCGTTCGGGACAGCAGACCGGGGAGCTGTTTTTT. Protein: CASSSRSGQQTGELFF. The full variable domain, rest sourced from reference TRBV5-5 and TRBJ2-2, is DAGVTQSPTHLIKTRGQQVTLRCSPISGHKSVSWYQQVLGQGPQFIFQYYEKEERGRGNFPDRFSARQFPNYSSELNVNALLLGDSALYLCASSSRSGQQTGELFFGEGSRLTVL.